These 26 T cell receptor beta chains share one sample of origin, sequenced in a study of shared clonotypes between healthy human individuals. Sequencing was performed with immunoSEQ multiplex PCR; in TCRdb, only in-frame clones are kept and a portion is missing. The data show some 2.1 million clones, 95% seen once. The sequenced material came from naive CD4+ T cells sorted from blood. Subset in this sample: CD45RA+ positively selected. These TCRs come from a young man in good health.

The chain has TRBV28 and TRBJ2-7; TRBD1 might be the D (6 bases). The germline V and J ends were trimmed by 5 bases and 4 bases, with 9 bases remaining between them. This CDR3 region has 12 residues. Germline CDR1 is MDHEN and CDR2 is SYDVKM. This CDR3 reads CASSADRYEQYF. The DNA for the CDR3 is TGTGCCAGCAGTGCGGACAGATACGAGCAGTACTTC.

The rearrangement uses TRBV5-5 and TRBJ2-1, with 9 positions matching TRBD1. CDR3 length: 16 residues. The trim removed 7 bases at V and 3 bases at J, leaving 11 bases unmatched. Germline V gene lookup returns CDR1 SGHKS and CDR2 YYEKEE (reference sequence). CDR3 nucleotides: TGTGCCAGCGCCCCTCCGGGACAGGGCCTCTACAATGAGCAGTTCTTC. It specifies CASAPPGQGLYNEQFF.

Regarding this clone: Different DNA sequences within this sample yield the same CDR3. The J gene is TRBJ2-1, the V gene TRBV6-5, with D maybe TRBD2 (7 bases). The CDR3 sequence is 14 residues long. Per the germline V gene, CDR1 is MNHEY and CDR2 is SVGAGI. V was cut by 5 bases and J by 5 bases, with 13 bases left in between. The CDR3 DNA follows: TGTGCCAGCAGTAGAGGGAGGGGGGACAATGAGCAGTTCTTC. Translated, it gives CASSRGRGDNEQFF.

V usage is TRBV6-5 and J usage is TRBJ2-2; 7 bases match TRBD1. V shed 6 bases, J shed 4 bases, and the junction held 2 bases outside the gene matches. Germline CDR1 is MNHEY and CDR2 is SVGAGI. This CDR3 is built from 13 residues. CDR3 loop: CASSTGATGELFF. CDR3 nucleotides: TGTGCCAGCAGCACAGGGGCCACCGGGGAGCTGTTTTTT.

The CDR3 DNA follows: TGTGCCAGCAGGCCAGGGGCGAATTCACCCCTCCACTTT. Translation: CASRPGANSPLHF. The chain couples TRBV27 to TRBJ1-6; maybe TRBD1 (6 bases). The CDR3 has 13 residues. CDR1 and CDR2 (germline): MNHEY, SMNVEV (reference sequence). V was pared by 6 bases and J by 7 bases, with 10 bases between.

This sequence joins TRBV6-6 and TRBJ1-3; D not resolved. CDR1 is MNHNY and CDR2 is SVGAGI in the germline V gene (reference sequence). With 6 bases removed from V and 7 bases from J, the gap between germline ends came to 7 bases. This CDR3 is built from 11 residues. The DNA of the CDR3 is TGTGCCAGCAGAACCACCAACACCATATATTTT. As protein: CASRTTNTIYF.

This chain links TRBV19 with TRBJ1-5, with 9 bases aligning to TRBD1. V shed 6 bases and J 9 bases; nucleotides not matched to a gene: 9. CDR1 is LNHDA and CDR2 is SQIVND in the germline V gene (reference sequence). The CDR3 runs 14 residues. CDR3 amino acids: CASRPDRGARPQHF. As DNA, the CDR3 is TGTGCCAGTAGGCCGGACAGGGGAGCGAGGCCCCAGCATTTT.

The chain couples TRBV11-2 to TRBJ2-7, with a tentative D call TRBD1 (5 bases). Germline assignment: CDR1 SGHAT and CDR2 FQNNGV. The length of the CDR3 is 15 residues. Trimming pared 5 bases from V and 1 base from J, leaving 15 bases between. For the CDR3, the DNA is TGTGCCAGCAGCCGACAGCACCTCTCGTCCTACGAGCAGTACTTC. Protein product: CASSRQHLSSYEQYF.

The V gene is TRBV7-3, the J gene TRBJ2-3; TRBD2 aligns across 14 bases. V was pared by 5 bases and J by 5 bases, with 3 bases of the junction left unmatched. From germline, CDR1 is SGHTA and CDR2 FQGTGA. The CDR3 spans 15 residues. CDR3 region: CASSRGLAGVDTQYF. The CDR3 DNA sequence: TGTGCCAGCAGCCGGGGACTAGCGGGGGTAGATACGCAGTATTTT.

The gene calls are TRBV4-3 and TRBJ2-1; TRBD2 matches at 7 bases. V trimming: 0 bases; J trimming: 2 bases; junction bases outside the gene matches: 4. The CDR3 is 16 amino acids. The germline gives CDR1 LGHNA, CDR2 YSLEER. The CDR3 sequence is CASSQEGLAAYNEQFF. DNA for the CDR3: TGCGCCAGCAGCCAAGAAGGGCTAGCGGCCTACAATGAGCAGTTCTTC.

CDR3 DNA sequence: TGTGCCAGCACCAGGGACAGGGCCAACACTGAAGCTTTCTTT. Protein sequence: CASTRDRANTEAFF. The chain combines TRBV5-6 with TRBJ1-1; 9 bases are a match to TRBD1. CDR3 size: 14 residues. J gave up 2 bases and V 6 bases, and 5 bases lay outside the gene matches. Germline assignment: CDR1 SGHDT and CDR2 YYEEEE.

Written as DNA, the CDR3 is TGCAGTGCCCCCTATCGCAATGAGCAGTTCTTC. Protein product: CSAPYRNEQFF. V gene TRBV20-1 combines with J gene TRBJ2-1; D unresolved. Deletions cut 6 bases from V and 6 bases from J, with 9 bases between. Germline lookup yields CDR1 DFQATT and CDR2 SNEGSKA (reference sequence). The CDR3 spans 11 residues.

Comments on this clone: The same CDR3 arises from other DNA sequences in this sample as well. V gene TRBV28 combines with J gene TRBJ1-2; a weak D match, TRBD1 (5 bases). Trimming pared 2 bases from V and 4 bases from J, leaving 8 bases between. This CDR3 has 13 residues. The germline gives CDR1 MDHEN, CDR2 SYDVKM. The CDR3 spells CASSLRDRYGYTF. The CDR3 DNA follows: TGTGCCAGCAGTTTAAGGGACCGCTATGGCTACACCTTC.

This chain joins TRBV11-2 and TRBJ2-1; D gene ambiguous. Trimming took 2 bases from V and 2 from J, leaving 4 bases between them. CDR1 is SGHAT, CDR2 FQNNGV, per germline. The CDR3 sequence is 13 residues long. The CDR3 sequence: CASSLTPYNEQFF. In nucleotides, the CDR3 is TGTGCCAGCAGCTTAACCCCCTACAATGAGCAGTTCTTC.

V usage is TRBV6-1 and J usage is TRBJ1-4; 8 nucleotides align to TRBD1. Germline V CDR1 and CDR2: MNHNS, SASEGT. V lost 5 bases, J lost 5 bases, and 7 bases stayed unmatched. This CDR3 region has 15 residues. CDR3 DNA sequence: TGTGCCAGCAGTCCCATTGGACAGGGCAATGAAAAACTGTTTTTT. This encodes CASSPIGQGNEKLFF.

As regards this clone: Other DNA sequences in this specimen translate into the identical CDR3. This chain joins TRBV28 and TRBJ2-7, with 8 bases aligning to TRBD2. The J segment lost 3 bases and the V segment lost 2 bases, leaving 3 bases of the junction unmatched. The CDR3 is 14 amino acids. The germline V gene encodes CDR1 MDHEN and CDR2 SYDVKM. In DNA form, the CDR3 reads TGTGCCAGCAGTTTAAGCGGGGGCAGCTACGAGCAGTACTTC. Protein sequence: CASSLSGGSYEQYF.

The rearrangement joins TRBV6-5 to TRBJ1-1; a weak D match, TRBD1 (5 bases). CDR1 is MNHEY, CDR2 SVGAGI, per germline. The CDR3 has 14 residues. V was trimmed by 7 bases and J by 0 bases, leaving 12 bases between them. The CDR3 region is CASTSGQLNTEAFF. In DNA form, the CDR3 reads TGTGCCAGCACTTCAGGACAATTGAACACTGAAGCTTTCTTT.

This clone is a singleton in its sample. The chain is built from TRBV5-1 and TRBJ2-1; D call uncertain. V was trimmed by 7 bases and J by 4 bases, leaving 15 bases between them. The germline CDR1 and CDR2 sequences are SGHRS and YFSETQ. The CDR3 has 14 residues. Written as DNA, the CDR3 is TGCGCCAGCTTTGTAGGCGGAACGTACAATGAGCAGTTCTTC. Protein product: CASFVGGTYNEQFF. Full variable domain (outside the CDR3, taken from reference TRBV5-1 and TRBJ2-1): KAGVTQTPRYLIKTRGQQVTLSCSPISGHRSVSWYQQTPGQGLQFLFEYFSETQRNKGNFPGRFSGRQFSNSRSEMNVSTLELGDSALYLCASFVGGTYNEQFFGPGTRLTVL.

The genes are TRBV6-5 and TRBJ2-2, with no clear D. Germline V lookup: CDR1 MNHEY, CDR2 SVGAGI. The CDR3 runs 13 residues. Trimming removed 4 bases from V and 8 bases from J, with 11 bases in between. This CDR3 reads CASSSLRVGELFF. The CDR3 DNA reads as TGTGCCAGCAGTTCTCTCCGGGTAGGGGAGCTGTTTTTT.

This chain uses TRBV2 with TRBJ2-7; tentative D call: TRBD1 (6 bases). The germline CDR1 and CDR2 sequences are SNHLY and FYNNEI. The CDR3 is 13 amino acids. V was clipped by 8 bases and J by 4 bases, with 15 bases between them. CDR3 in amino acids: CASLRDMSYEQYF. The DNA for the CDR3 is TGTGCCAGCCTCCGGGACATGTCATACGAGCAGTACTTC.

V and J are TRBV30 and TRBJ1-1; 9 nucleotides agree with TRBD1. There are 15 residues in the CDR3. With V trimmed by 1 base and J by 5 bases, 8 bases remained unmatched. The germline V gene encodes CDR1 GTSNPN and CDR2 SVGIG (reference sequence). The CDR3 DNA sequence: TGTGCCTGGAGTGGTGTAAGACAGGGGGAAACTGAAGCTTTCTTT. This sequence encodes CAWSGVRQGETEAFF.

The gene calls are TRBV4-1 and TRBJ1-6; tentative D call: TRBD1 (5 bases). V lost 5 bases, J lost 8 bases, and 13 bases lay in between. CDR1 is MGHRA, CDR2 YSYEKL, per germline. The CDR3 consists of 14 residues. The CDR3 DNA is TGCGCCAGCAGCATTCGGGACGGGGATTCACCCCTCCACTTT. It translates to CASSIRDGDSPLHF.

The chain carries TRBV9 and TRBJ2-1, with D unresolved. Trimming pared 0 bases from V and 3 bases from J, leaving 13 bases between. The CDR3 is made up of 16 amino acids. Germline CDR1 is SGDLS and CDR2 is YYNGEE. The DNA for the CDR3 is TGTGCCAGCAGCGTAGGACCGCCTGGGGTCTACAATGAGCAGTTCTTC. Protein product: CASSVGPPGVYNEQFF.

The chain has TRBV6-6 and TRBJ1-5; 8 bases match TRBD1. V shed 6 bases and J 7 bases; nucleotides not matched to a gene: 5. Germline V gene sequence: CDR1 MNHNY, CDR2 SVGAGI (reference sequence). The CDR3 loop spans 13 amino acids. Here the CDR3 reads CASRDRERQPQHF. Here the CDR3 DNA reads TGTGCCAGCAGGGACAGGGAACGCCAGCCCCAGCATTTT.

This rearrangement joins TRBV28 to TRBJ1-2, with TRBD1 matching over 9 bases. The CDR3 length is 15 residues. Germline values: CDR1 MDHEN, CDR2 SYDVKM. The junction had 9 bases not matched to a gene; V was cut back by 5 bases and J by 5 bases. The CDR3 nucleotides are TGTGCCAGCAGTCTAGGGGGCGACAGGGGGTATGGCTACACCTTC. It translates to CASSLGGDRGYGYTF.

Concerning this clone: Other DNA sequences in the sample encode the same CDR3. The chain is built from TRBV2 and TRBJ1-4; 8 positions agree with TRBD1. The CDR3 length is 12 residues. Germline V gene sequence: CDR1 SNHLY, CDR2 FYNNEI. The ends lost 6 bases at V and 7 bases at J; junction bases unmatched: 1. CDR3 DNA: TGTGCCAGCAGGACAGGGGCTGAAAAACTGTTTTTT. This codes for CASRTGAEKLFF.